The sequence of this T cell receptor (beta chain) was determined in a study of spatial heterogeneity in lung cancer. In the study overall: Beta-chain sequences were consistently detected more often than alpha-chain sequences. Combinations of a unique TCR and a UMI were tallied in raw reads, and on average each appeared more than ten times.

Time point reported: sample taken at primary tumor resection. The authors sequenced whole RNA from tumor, nontumor lung or frozen PBMC without sorting. 72 TRACERx patients with early, untreated non-small cell lung cancer donated samples. This clonotype counts as medium-sized (0.01 to 0.1%). This beta chain came through as a stray read in a library set up for alpha chains, and its size says little. The CDR3 loop spans 15 amino acids. Trimming removed 3 bases from V and 3 bases from J; junction bases left unmatched: 4. Every TCR cDNA molecule bore its own unique molecular identifier. Each CDR3 protein gets one entry after TCRdb re-called the 5' RACE reads with MiXCR. Among about 2,500 distinct CDR3 sequences, under 4.5% were seen once, and the ten largest hold around 30%.

This sequence joins TRBV12-3 or TRBV12-4 and TRBJ2-2; 7 positions agree with TRBD2. Material: normal lung tissue next to the tumor, obtained at surgery. The TCR comes from a female donor with early-stage non-small cell lung cancer. This CDR3 is CASSFGLADTGELFF. The CDR3, as DNA: TGTGCCAGCAGTTTTGGGCTAGCGGACACCGGGGAGCTGTTTTTT.